This T cell receptor beta chain came from a study of T cell responses to AZD1222 COVID-19 vaccine. The table came from immunoSEQ multiplex PCR; TCRdb's copy has only in-frame clones and leaves some out. Of fewer than 130,000 clones in the sample, approximately 94% were seen once. As regards this clone: Its specificity is not known.

Germline assignment: CDR1 SGHNT and CDR2 YYREEE (reference sequence). The CDR3 is 13 residues long. Between the trimmed V and J ends, which lost 4 bases and 0 bases, there was a span of 4 bases. Study results and caveats: Once two AZD1222 doses were given, Spike-specific TCR breadth and depth went up.

Material: peripheral blood, obtained 28 days after the second AZD1222 dose. This TCR derives from an adult who received the AZD1222 COVID-19 vaccine. V is TRBV5-4 and J is TRBJ2-2; D unresolved. The CDR3 DNA follows: TGTGCCAGCAGCCAGCCGAACACCGGGGAGCTGTTTTTT. It translates to CASSQPNTGELFF.